Listed here are 12 T cell receptor beta chains from one sample, sequenced in a study of cytomegalovirus exposure and HLA in healthy donors. The PCR used 60 Vbeta and 13 Jbeta primers. Only in-frame clones appear in the TCRdb table, and some are missing; sequencing was by immunoSEQ multiplex PCR. The sample lists 250,000 to 350,000 clones, just over 85% occurring once. Sequences were obtained from PBMCs. The receptors come from a man between 40 and 49 years old in good health and CMV-seropositive.

CDR3 residues: CASSLGLAGANTGELFF. The DNA of the CDR3 is TGTGCCAGCTCACTCGGACTAGCGGGAGCGAACACCGGGGAGCTGTTTTTT. This chain connects TRBV18 to TRBJ2-2; 13 positions match TRBD2. The CDR3 loop spans 17 amino acids. V was clipped by 4 bases and J by 0 bases; unmatched bases: 2. Per the germline V gene, CDR1 is KGHSH and CDR2 is LQKENI. Using reference TRBV18 and TRBJ2-2 for the parts outside the CDR3, the full variable domain is NAGVMQNPRHLVRRRGQEARLRCSPMKGHSHVYWYRQLPEEGLKFMVYLQKENIIDESGMPKERFSAEFPKEGPSILRIQQVVRGDSAAYFCASSLGLAGANTGELFFGEGSRLTVL.

V usage is TRBV27 and J usage is TRBJ2-7, with 7 positions matching TRBD2. Germline lookup yields CDR1 MNHEY and CDR2 SMNVEV (reference sequence). The CDR3 length is 13 residues. V lost 7 bases and J lost 2; bases outside the gene matches: 5. The CDR3 sequence is CASMSSGAYEQYF. In DNA, the CDR3 is TGTGCCAGCATGTCTAGCGGAGCCTACGAGCAGTACTTC.

The V call is TRBV27, the J call TRBJ2-2; D perhaps matches TRBD1 (5 bases). Germline loops: CDR1 MNHEY, CDR2 SMNVEV (reference sequence). The CDR3 covers 14 residues. Trimming left V 3 bases short and J 6 bases short, with 11 bases between. The CDR3 region has the DNA TGTGCCAGCAGTTTCCCAGGGCCGGCCGGGGAGCTGTTTTTT. Translation: CASSFPGPAGELFF.

The chain carries TRBV7-2 and TRBJ2-5, with D possibly being TRBD2 (6 bases). Looked up from germline, CDR1 is SGHTA and CDR2 is FQGNSA. Trimming took off 5 bases at V and 2 bases at J, with 15 bases between the two ends. The CDR3 totals 15 residues. CDR3 sequence: CASSHQVTSQETQYF. As DNA, the CDR3 is TGTGCCAGCAGCCACCAGGTGACTAGTCAAGAGACCCAGTACTTC.

The V call is TRBV7-3, the J call TRBJ2-7; D is ambiguous. Trimming pared 5 bases from V and 0 bases from J, leaving 8 bases between. Germline-derived CDR1 and CDR2 are SGHTA and FQGTGA. CDR3 length equals 13 residues. Written as DNA, the CDR3 is TGTGCCAGCAGCAAACAATCCTCCTACGAGCAGTACTTC. Residues: CASSKQSSYEQYF. The variable domain in full, completed from reference TRBV7-3 and TRBJ2-7, reads GAGVSQTPSNKVTEKGKYVELRCDPISGHTALYWYRQSLGQGPEFLIYFQGTGAADDSGLPNDRFFAVRPEGSVSTLKIQRTERGDSAVYLCASSKQSSYEQYFGPGTRLTVT.

In nucleotides, the CDR3 is TGTGCCAGCACCTCCCGGGGCTATGGCTACACCTTC. It specifies CASTSRGYGYTF. The V and J genes are TRBV7-3 and TRBJ1-2; D not resolved. Trimming shortened V by 7 bases and J by 4 bases, and 10 bases separated the two germline ends. This CDR3 spans 12 amino acids. Germline V gene lookup returns CDR1 SGHTA and CDR2 FQGTGA.

The chain joins TRBV7-9 to TRBJ2-7; 10 bases match TRBD2. This CDR3 region has 15 residues. Germline assignment: CDR1 SEHNR and CDR2 FQNEAQ (reference sequence). The ends lost 4 bases at V and 6 bases at J; junction bases unmatched: 9. For the CDR3, the DNA is TGTGCCAGCAGCTCGCAACTAGCGGGAAGCGGCGAGCAGTACTTC. It is translated as CASSSQLAGSGEQYF.

The V gene is TRBV6-5, the J gene TRBJ2-3; the match to TRBD2 covers 7 bases. Losses at the gene ends were 2 bases for V and 4 bases for J; bases not matched to a gene: 9. Germline loops: CDR1 MNHEY, CDR2 SVGAGI. CDR3 length: 16 residues. The CDR3 sequence: CASSYGAGAPPDTQYF. DNA for the CDR3: TGTGCCAGCAGTTACGGCGCGGGAGCCCCCCCAGATACGCAGTATTTT.

The V call is TRBV28, the J call TRBJ1-3, with unresolved D. Germline loops: CDR1 MDHEN, CDR2 SYDVKM. The V end was cut by 6 bases, the J end by 0 bases, with 9 bases between. The CDR3 length is 14 residues. The CDR3 region is CASSPHISGNTIYF. The CDR3 DNA follows: TGTGCCAGCAGCCCTCACATCTCTGGAAACACCATATATTTT.

This clone was found once. The chain couples TRBV1 to TRBJ2-3; the table's D call, TRBD2, has no DNA check behind it. TRBV1 is annotated as a pseudogene. CDR3 size: 19 residues. The CDR3 protein is CTRSQMPRLELAVTDTQYF. CDR3 DNA sequence: TGCACCCGCAGCCAAATGCCCCGCCTAGAACTAGCGGTCACAGATACGCAGTATTTT.

Comment on this clone: The junction shows a germline mismatch at one end, possibly a read error. The V and J genes are TRBV5-4 and TRBJ1-1; D possibly corresponds to TRBD1 (5 bases). Looked up from germline, CDR1 is SGHNT and CDR2 is YYREEE (reference sequence). The CDR3 is 14 residues long. The chain's CDR3 is CASSQDTGNTEAFF. The DNA of the CDR3 is TGCGCCAGCAGCCAAGATACAGGAAACACTGAAGCTTTCTTT.

The chain is built from TRBV7-2 and TRBJ2-7, with D possibly TRBD2 on 5 matching bases. Germline CDR1 is SGHTA and CDR2 is FQGNSA. This CDR3 contains 15 residues. The germline V and J ends were trimmed by 1 base and 0 bases, with 10 bases remaining between them. CDR3 sequence (DNA): TGTGCCAGCAGCTTAGGGTCAAGCGGCTCCTACGAGCAGTACTTC. As protein: CASSLGSSGSYEQYF.